Below are 23 T cell receptor beta chains sequenced from a single sample in a study of T cell responses to AZD1222 COVID-19 vaccine. Libraries were prepared by immunoSEQ multiplex PCR; TCRdb keeps only in-frame clonotypes and omits some of them. The sample holds 200,000 to 250,000 clones, about 93% seen once. Specimen: peripheral blood, collected on day 0 of MenACWY control vaccination. The receptors stem from an adult in good health.

The chain employs TRBV9 and TRBJ1-1; D may be TRBD1 (5 bases). CDR3 length: 15 residues. Germline lookup yields CDR1 SGDLS and CDR2 YYNGEE. With 0 bases removed from V and 6 bases from J, the gap between germline ends came to 15 bases. CDR3 DNA: TGTGCCAGCAGCGTAGGGGGGGAACTTTCCGCTGAAGCTTTCTTT. Translation: CASSVGGELSAEAFF.

The rearrangement links TRBV6-5 to TRBJ1-3; D unclear. CDR1 is MNHEY, CDR2 SVGAGI, per germline. This CDR3 contains 12 residues. Deletions cut 8 bases from V and 0 bases from J, with 5 bases between. CDR3 in amino acids: CASRSSGNTIYF. CDR3 DNA sequence: TGTGCCAGCCGGAGCTCTGGAAACACCATATATTTT.

The chain couples TRBV15 to TRBJ2-7, with 9 nucleotides matching TRBD1. Germline trimming cut 1 base from V and 2 bases from J; bases unmatched to any gene: 9. The CDR3 runs 17 residues. Germline lookup yields CDR1 LNHNV and CDR2 YYDKDF (reference sequence). CDR3 DNA sequence: TGTGCCACCAGCAGAGGGACCGGGACAGGGTCGGCCTACGAGCAGTACTTC. Its protein product is CATSRGTGTGSAYEQYF.

The J gene is TRBJ2-4, the V gene TRBV3-1 (or the pseudogene TRBV3-2); possible D gene TRBD1, 6 bases. The CDR3 runs 18 residues. The V gene's germline CDR1 is LGHDT and CDR2 YNNKEL (reference sequence). Trimming took 4 bases from V and 3 from J, leaving 22 bases between them. Written as DNA, the CDR3 is TGTGCCAGCAGCCCTCCCGACGGGACATCCTTTGGCAAAAACATTCAGTACTTC. Translating it yields CASSPPDGTSFGKNIQYF.

This sequence joins TRBV28 and TRBJ1-2, with D unclear. V was cut by 7 bases and J by 8 bases, with 14 bases left in between. From germline, CDR1 is MDHEN and CDR2 SYDVKM. The CDR3 totals 12 residues. The CDR3 nucleotides read TGTGCCAGCATCGCGGCCATCGGAGGCTACACCTTC. It yields the protein CASIAAIGGYTF.

The chain combines TRBV2 with TRBJ2-2, with D perhaps matching TRBD1 or TRBD2 (5 bases each). V shed 10 bases and J shed 5 bases, with 14 bases lying between them. Germline lookup yields CDR1 SNHLY and CDR2 FYNNEI. The CDR3 covers 13 residues. The CDR3 loop is CAKGPPGTGELFF. DNA of the CDR3: TGTGCCAAGGGACCTCCGGGGACCGGGGAGCTGTTTTTT.

The chain has TRBV7-6 and TRBJ2-2; D is perhaps TRBD1 (6 bases). Germline V gene data show CDR1 as SGHVS and CDR2 as FNYEAQ. CDR3 size: 16 residues. V dropped 5 bases and J dropped 5 bases, with 18 bases sitting between them. CDR3 nucleotides: TGTGCCAGCAGCCCCGCCGGGACAACTGCGACCGGGGAGCTGTTTTTT. Protein product: CASSPAGTTATGELFF.

The chain joins TRBV12-5 to TRBJ2-3; D might be TRBD1 (6 bases). V was shortened by 0 bases and J by 2 bases, with 27 bases between the two germline ends. The CDR3 spans 21 residues. The V gene's germline CDR1 is LGHNT and CDR2 FRNRAP. In DNA, the CDR3 is TGTGCTAGTGGTTTGGTGGTCTACCGCCAGGACAGCAAGGTGCACACAGATACGCAGTATTTT. Residues: CASGLVVYRQDSKVHTDTQYF.

CDR3 loop: CASTGTGPGDTEAFF. DNA for the CDR3: TGCGCCAGCACGGGGACAGGCCCCGGGGACACTGAAGCTTTCTTT. V usage is TRBV10-1 and J usage is TRBJ1-1; 8 bases agree with TRBD1. The CDR3 has 15 amino acids. The germline CDR1 and CDR2 sequences are WNHNN and SYGVQD (reference sequence). J gave up 3 bases and V 7 bases, and 10 bases lay outside the gene matches.

The chain has TRBV7-2 and TRBJ1-4; TRBD1 agrees at 8 bases. This CDR3 is built from 16 residues. V shed 3 bases and J 10 bases; nucleotides not matched to a gene: 13. Germline CDR1 reads SGHTA; CDR2 reads FQGNSA. The CDR3 DNA sequence: TGTGCCAGCAGCTTGGCCGGGACAGGAAATGTCGGAAAACTGTTTTTT. It translates to CASSLAGTGNVGKLFF.

This rearrangement joins TRBV7-2 to TRBJ1-2, with no clear D. The germline gives CDR1 SGHTA, CDR2 FQGNSA. Trimming took off 4 bases at V and 5 bases at J, with 17 bases between the two ends. The CDR3 consists of 15 residues. The CDR3 reads CASSSSSLSGYGYTF. In nucleotides, the CDR3 is TGTGCCAGCAGCTCTTCGAGCCTTTCGGGATATGGCTACACCTTC.

The CDR3 DNA reads as TGTGCCAGCAGTAAAACCGGACAGGGGGAACAGCCCCAGCATTTT. It yields the protein CASSKTGQGEQPQHF. The chain combines TRBV6-5 with TRBJ1-5, with 10 bases aligning to TRBD1. The CDR3 has 15 amino acids. With 5 bases clipped from V and 7 bases from J, the junction kept 8 bases outside the gene matches. Germline V lookup: CDR1 MNHEY, CDR2 SVGAGI.

The chain employs TRBV7-2 and TRBJ1-4, with D tentatively TRBD1 (6 bases). The CDR3 sequence is 14 residues long. V lost 4 bases, J lost 3 bases, and 9 bases lay in between. Germline-derived CDR1 and CDR2 are SGHTA and FQGNSA. The CDR3 reads CASSSGVANEKLFF. DNA of the CDR3: TGTGCCAGCAGCTCAGGGGTTGCTAATGAAAAACTGTTTTTT.

V gene TRBV11-2 combines with J gene TRBJ1-1, with D unresolved. The CDR3 runs 15 residues. Trimming left V 5 bases short and J 2 bases short, with 15 bases between. The V gene's germline CDR1 is SGHAT and CDR2 FQNNGV. CDR3 loop: CASSMRTRANTEAFF. The CDR3 DNA is TGTGCCAGCAGCATGCGGACTAGGGCAAACACTGAAGCTTTCTTT.

The V and J genes are TRBV5-6 and TRBJ1-5; possible D gene TRBD1, 5 bases. The V gene's germline CDR1 is SGHDT and CDR2 YYEEEE. Between the trimmed V and J ends, which lost 6 bases and 1 base, there was a span of 11 bases. The CDR3 length is 14 residues. CDR3 region: CASTRGSSNQPQHF. The CDR3 DNA is TGTGCCAGCACCCGGGGCAGCAGCAATCAGCCCCAGCATTTT.

The chain carries TRBV2 and TRBJ1-5; D unresolved. The CDR3 totals 17 residues. The V end lost 2 bases, the J end lost 1 base, and 15 bases lay between the germline ends. CDR1 is SNHLY, CDR2 FYNNEI, per germline. The CDR3 coding sequence is TGTGCCAGCAGTGAAAATTCAGGTTTCGGCAGCAATCAGCCCCAGCATTTT. As protein: CASSENSGFGSNQPQHF.

The chain has TRBV30 and TRBJ1-1; D is ambiguous. Germline assignment: CDR1 GTSNPN and CDR2 SVGIG (reference sequence). This CDR3 has 10 amino acids. The V end was cut by 4 bases, the J end by 5 bases, with 5 bases between. In DNA form, the CDR3 reads TGTGCCTGGATAGTGACTGAAGCTTTCTTT. It codes for CAWIVTEAFF.

This clone is a singleton in its sample. This chain joins TRBV27 and TRBJ1-6; a weak D match, TRBD1 (6 bases). The CDR3 is made up of 16 amino acids. The V end was cut by 5 bases, the J end by 6 bases, with 17 bases between. Germline loops: CDR1 MNHEY, CDR2 SMNVEV (reference sequence). For the CDR3, the DNA is TGTGCCAGCAGTCCCACGCGGGGGGCGTTTAATTCACCCCTCCACTTT. Translation gives CASSPTRGAFNSPLHF.

The chain combines TRBV7-2 with TRBJ2-3; a weak D match, TRBD1 (5 bases). The CDR3 is 15 amino acids. The germline CDR1 and CDR2 sequences are SGHTA and FQGNSA. V dropped 4 bases and J dropped 8 bases, with 19 bases sitting between them. The CDR3 DNA sequence: TGTGCCAGCAGCTCCGGACACTGGCGCAGTGGTACGCAGTATTTT. This translates into CASSSGHWRSGTQYF. Drawing the rest from reference TRBV7-2 and TRBJ2-3, the complete variable domain is GAGVSQSPSNKVTEKGKDVELRCDPISGHTALYWYRQSLGQGLEFLIYFQGNSAPDKSGLPSDRFSAERTGGSVSTLTIQRTQQEDSAVYLCASSSGHWRSGTQYFGPGTRLTVL.

The chain carries TRBV5-1 and TRBJ2-3; 8 bases line up with TRBD1. Germline V lookup: CDR1 SGHRS, CDR2 YFSETQ. This CDR3 is 19 amino acids long. J gave up 0 bases and V 5 bases, and 17 bases lay outside the gene matches. The CDR3 coding sequence is TGCGCCAGCAGGCCGACAGGGGCGATCCGGAGTACTAGCACAGATACGCAGTATTTT. Translation: CASRPTGAIRSTSTDTQYF.

At least ten counts were recorded for this clone. This chain links TRBV19 with TRBJ1-1; D is undetermined. V was cut by 0 bases and J by 0 bases, with 5 bases left in between. CDR1 LNHDA and CDR2 SQIVND come from the germline V gene (reference sequence). This CDR3 has 14 amino acids. CDR3 in amino acids: CASSIDWVNTEAFF. As DNA, the CDR3 is TGTGCCAGTAGTATAGATTGGGTGAACACTGAAGCTTTCTTT.

This chain connects TRBV27 to TRBJ1-5; 7 bases line up with TRBD1. CDR1 is MNHEY and CDR2 is SMNVEV in the germline V gene (reference sequence). V was pared by 8 bases and J by 1 base, with 11 bases of the junction left unmatched. The CDR3 length is 16 residues. CDR3 region: CASRPWDRGSNQPQHF. Here the CDR3 DNA reads TGTGCCAGCCGACCATGGGACAGAGGGAGCAATCAGCCCCAGCATTTT.

The chain uses TRBV19 and TRBJ2-4, with TRBD1 matching 7 bases. V shed 9 bases, J shed 5 bases, and the junction held 7 bases outside the gene matches. The CDR3 runs to 13 residues. The germline V gene has CDR1 LNHDA and CDR2 SQIVND (reference sequence). In nucleotides, the CDR3 is TGTGCCAGCTCACAGGGGTGGGAAAACATTCAGTACTTC. Protein: CASSQGWENIQYF.